One TCR beta chain is described in this entry. Here immunoSEQ multiplex PCR was the method, and the copy in TCRdb shows in-frame clones only, minus some. The sample lists fewer than 250,000 clones; about nine tenths were seen once. These data belong to a study of blood T cell repertoires in COVID-19. Trimming stripped 7 bases from V and 2 bases from J, with 14 bases between. Germline V CDR1 and CDR2: LNHDA, SQIVND (reference sequence). The CDR3 is 14 amino acids. Input material: peripheral blood. The receptor's source is a man aged 35-49 years with acute or convalescent COVID-19. V is TRBV19 and J is TRBJ1-1, with D possibly TRBD1 on 6 matching bases. CDR3 region: CASTGTGYNTEAFF. The CDR3 DNA is TGTGCCAGTACCGGAACAGGGTATAACACTGAAGCTTTCTTT.